This is a list of T cell receptor beta chains from one sample in a study of cytotoxic CD8 clonotypes in ibrutinib-treated CLL. Method: immunoSEQ multiplex PCR; TCRdb's copy keeps in-frame clones and lacks some. The sample lists around 30,000 clones, roughly 57% seen once, with about 14% in the top ten. The specimen comprised PBMCs, sampled before ibrutinib treatment. These TCRs come from a human donor with chronic lymphocytic leukemia. The CDR3 runs from the conserved cysteine through the conserved F or W. Fields, in order: CDR3 protein, J gene, clone size, V gene. Size is stated for part of the rows, as once, few or many counts, or as a class when the clone is expanded.

cdr3_aa: CASRAVARAQYF
j_call: TRBJ2-3
clone_size: few
v_call: TRBV6-1

cdr3_aa: CASSLDLFGPPLRGNQPQHF
j_call: TRBJ1-5
clone_size: .
v_call: TRBV5-8

cdr3_aa: CASREGTGANVLTF
j_call: TRBJ2-6
clone_size: once
v_call: TRBV2

cdr3_aa: CASSPKFPGSPPYNSPLHF
j_call: TRBJ1-6
clone_size: .
v_call: TRBV4-1

cdr3_aa: CASSLSGGEQYF
j_call: TRBJ2-7
clone_size: few
v_call: TRBV28

cdr3_aa: CASSLARGGWLYEQYF
j_call: TRBJ2-7
clone_size: few
v_call: TRBV7-9

cdr3_aa: CASKDRGPATNEKLFF
j_call: TRBJ1-4
clone_size: .
v_call: TRBV19

cdr3_aa: CASSEYLLDRVNEKLFF
j_call: TRBJ1-4
clone_size: .
v_call: TRBV25-1

cdr3_aa: CASSVGTGVNEQFF
j_call: TRBJ2-1
clone_size: .
v_call: TRBV9

cdr3_aa: CASSLWGQGGGRDTQYF
j_call: TRBJ2-3
clone_size: .
v_call: TRBV28

cdr3_aa: CAWSVTLGGGYGYTF
j_call: TRBJ1-2
clone_size: .
v_call: TRBV30

cdr3_aa: CASSISGDGYTF
j_call: TRBJ1-2
clone_size: once
v_call: TRBV5-1

cdr3_aa: CASSQATGPNSPLHF
j_call: TRBJ1-6
clone_size: once
v_call: TRBV4-1

cdr3_aa: CASSPTSWRETQYF
j_call: TRBJ2-5
clone_size: .
v_call: TRBV18

cdr3_aa: CAWSVQGTQYF
j_call: TRBJ2-3
clone_size: few
v_call: TRBV30

cdr3_aa: CASSDTPGGPASDTQYF
j_call: TRBJ2-3
clone_size: .
v_call: TRBV25-1

cdr3_aa: CASSEGPGMNTEAFF
j_call: TRBJ1-1
clone_size: once
v_call: TRBV6-1

cdr3_aa: CASSRWGEGREQYF
j_call: TRBJ2-7
clone_size: .
v_call: TRBV19

cdr3_aa: CASSSLMDYEQYF
j_call: TRBJ2-7
clone_size: .
v_call: TRBV7-6

cdr3_aa: CASRRTGQTFNYGYTF
j_call: TRBJ1-2
clone_size: .
v_call: TRBV5-6

cdr3_aa: CSGRTSYEQYF
j_call: TRBJ2-7
clone_size: .
v_call: TRBV20-1

cdr3_aa: CASSPGGVPVNQPQHF
j_call: TRBJ1-5
clone_size: .
v_call: TRBV7-8

cdr3_aa: CASSPGQGGSRFEQYF
j_call: TRBJ2-7
clone_size: .
v_call: TRBV5-1

cdr3_aa: CASSLGIVGTGGETQYF
j_call: TRBJ2-5
clone_size: few
v_call: TRBV7-7

cdr3_aa: CASGGIHGGELFF
j_call: TRBJ2-2
clone_size: few
v_call: TRBV30

cdr3_aa: CASSFSRGGKETQYF
j_call: TRBJ2-5
clone_size: few
v_call: TRBV11-2

cdr3_aa: CASSKVSGVYGYTF
j_call: TRBJ1-2
clone_size: few
v_call: TRBV11-3

cdr3_aa: CASRIVGGYTF
j_call: TRBJ1-2
clone_size: .
v_call: TRBV2

cdr3_aa: CASSGSGGGTYEQYF
j_call: TRBJ2-7
clone_size: .
v_call: TRBV5-4

cdr3_aa: CASSPQAPNNSPLHF
j_call: TRBJ1-6
clone_size: few
v_call: TRBV6-6

cdr3_aa: CASSVDRVSEAFF
j_call: TRBJ1-1
clone_size: .
v_call: TRBV2

cdr3_aa: CASSTSMNTEAFF
j_call: TRBJ1-1
clone_size: few
v_call: TRBV10-1

cdr3_aa: CASSRGLHSEADGANVLTF
j_call: TRBJ2-6
clone_size: .
v_call: TRBV5-1

cdr3_aa: CAISAGQGVEQYF
j_call: TRBJ2-7
clone_size: .
v_call: TRBV10-3

cdr3_aa: CASSPGRPSDTQYF
j_call: TRBJ2-3
clone_size: .
v_call: TRBV7-8

cdr3_aa: CATSRGGVGGIAEAFF
j_call: TRBJ1-1
clone_size: .
v_call: TRBV15

cdr3_aa: CASSSTEHYGYTF
j_call: TRBJ1-2
clone_size: few
v_call: TRBV19

cdr3_aa: CASSPTGVEAFF
j_call: TRBJ1-1
clone_size: .
v_call: TRBV27

cdr3_aa: CASSQPSGAGDNEQFF
j_call: TRBJ2-1
clone_size: .
v_call: TRBV4-1

cdr3_aa: CASSLFGGGPYEQYF
j_call: TRBJ2-7
clone_size: .
v_call: TRBV27

cdr3_aa: CASSLYEGGPGEQYF
j_call: TRBJ2-7
clone_size: .
v_call: TRBV5-1

cdr3_aa: CAISILPGQGDYGYTF
j_call: TRBJ1-2
clone_size: .
v_call: TRBV10-3

cdr3_aa: CAISIRETNTEAFF
j_call: TRBJ1-1
clone_size: once
v_call: TRBV10-3

cdr3_aa: CASSGTGGWETQYF
j_call: TRBJ2-5
clone_size: .
v_call: TRBV7-9

cdr3_aa: CASSQEDAGQSYGYTF
j_call: TRBJ1-2
clone_size: .
v_call: TRBV4-2

cdr3_aa: CASTHLGGSTDTQYF
j_call: TRBJ2-3
clone_size: medium-sized
v_call: TRBV7-9

cdr3_aa: CASSLVTGVTGNTIYF
j_call: TRBJ1-3
clone_size: few
v_call: TRBV28

cdr3_aa: CASTRGGTGQETQYF
j_call: TRBJ2-5
clone_size: .
v_call: TRBV5-1

cdr3_aa: CSVSRTGNTEAFF
j_call: TRBJ1-1
clone_size: few
v_call: TRBV29-1

cdr3_aa: CASSLRPGNQPQHF
j_call: TRBJ1-5
clone_size: few
v_call: TRBV27

cdr3_aa: CASSPPGTAYEQYF
j_call: TRBJ2-7
clone_size: .
v_call: TRBV18

cdr3_aa: CASSPSQLAGGLGSYNEQFF
j_call: TRBJ2-1
clone_size: few
v_call: TRBV4-1